This T cell receptor (beta chain) comes out of a study of vaccination effects on CD4 cells after COVID-19. Across the study: Each participant was administered two doses of either the BNT162b2 or the mRNA-1273 vaccine.

The V and J ends lost 7 bases and 5 bases, in that order; junction bases with no gene match: 5. There are 13 residues in the CDR3. Germline V gene sequence: CDR1 LNHDA, CDR2 SQIVND (reference sequence). Sequencing used immunoSEQ multiplex PCR; TCRdb keeps in-frame clones, though not all of them. The data show under 75,000 clones, about four fifths seen once. The sample holds one count of this clone. Its antigen is undetermined. In the same sample, other DNA sequences code for this CDR3. Using viral peptide pools, the ViraFEST assay grew out antigen-specific CD4+ T cells prior to sequencing. Isolation of CD4+ T cells took place after approximately 10 days of culture. Recipients of the vaccine had no prior SARS-CoV-2 infection and negative nucleocapsid antibodies. Approximately 2 million PBMC per well received approximately 10 IU/ml IL-2 and about 10 ug/ml peptides in culture. On days 3 and 7, fresh IL-2 medium replaced half the medium.

The TCR was taken from a human donor who received a COVID-19 vaccine. The J gene is TRBJ2-5, the V gene TRBV19; 9 bases line up with TRBD1. The material sequenced was CD4+ T cells from PBMCs cultured with SARS-CoV-2 spike peptides, taken before COVID-19 vaccination. The CDR3 coding sequence is TGTGCCAGTACAGGACAGGGGCGGGAGACCCAGTACTTC. Its protein is CASTGQGRETQYF.